This passage covers 18 T cell receptor beta chains from one sample sequenced in a study of blood T cell repertoires in COVID-19. Sequencing was performed with immunoSEQ multiplex PCR; in TCRdb, only in-frame clones are kept and a portion is missing. Of about 520,000 clones listed, roughly 88% are singletons. Sequenced input: peripheral blood. These receptors all come from a human donor in a cohort sampled during active COVID-19.

The chain recombines TRBV7-6 with TRBJ2-7; D is possibly TRBD1 (5 bases). The V end lost 4 bases, the J end lost 5 bases, and 9 bases lay between the germline ends. The germline V gene encodes CDR1 SGHVS and CDR2 FNYEAQ. The CDR3 extends over 12 amino acids. The CDR3 is CASSWAGNEQYF. For the CDR3, the DNA is TGTGCCAGCAGCTGGGCAGGGAACGAGCAGTACTTC.

The genes are TRBV29-1 and TRBJ2-6; 9 bases are shared with TRBD1. The CDR3 spans 16 residues. CDR1 SQVTM and CDR2 ANQGSEA come from the germline V gene. The ends lost 7 bases at V and 0 bases at J; junction bases unmatched: 7. The CDR3 sequence: CSAKGQGSSGANVLTF. The CDR3 DNA is TGCAGCGCGAAGGGACAGGGCTCCTCTGGGGCCAACGTCCTGACTTTC. The full variable domain, its missing parts supplied by reference TRBV29-1 and TRBJ2-6, is SAVISQKPSRDICQRGTSLTIQCQVDSQVTMMFWYRQQPGQSLTLIATANQGSEATYESGFVIDKFPISRPNLTFSTLTVSNMSPEDSSIYLCSAKGQGSSGANVLTFGAGSRLTVL.

V and J are TRBV28 and TRBJ1-2, with a tentative D call TRBD1 (5 bases). CDR1 is MDHEN and CDR2 is SYDVKM in the germline V gene. Trimming cost V 6 bases and J 4 bases, with 15 bases left between them. The CDR3 sequence is 14 residues long. The CDR3 nucleotides read TGTGCCAGCAGCCCAACAGGCGCCTCCTATGGCTACACCTTC. As protein: CASSPTGASYGYTF.

This chain joins TRBV7-3 and TRBJ2-3; TRBD2 is a possible D gene (6 bases). Trimming left V 5 bases short and J 4 bases short, with 19 bases between. CDR1 is SGHTA and CDR2 is FQGTGA in the germline V gene. The CDR3 is 16 residues long. Here the CDR3 DNA reads TGTGCCAGCAGCCTGGATGAGGGGACTTCCCCAGATACGCAGTATTTT. Its protein product is CASSLDEGTSPDTQYF.

The chain combines TRBV6-6 with TRBJ1-2; D call uncertain. The V gene's germline CDR1 is MNHNY and CDR2 SVGAGI (reference sequence). The CDR3 contains 14 residues. Trimming left V 0 bases short and J 0 bases short, with 5 bases between. The CDR3 DNA reads TGTGCCAGCAGTTACTCCACAGCTAACTATGGCTACACCTTC. Residues: CASSYSTANYGYTF.

V usage is TRBV27 and J usage is TRBJ2-7; perhaps TRBD1 as D (5 bases). Trimming removed 5 bases at V and 0 bases at J, with 20 bases between. CDR3 length: 17 amino acids. Germline CDR1 is MNHEY and CDR2 is SMNVEV (reference sequence). The CDR3: CASSLHPTTASSYEQYF. The CDR3 bases are TGTGCCAGCAGTCTCCACCCGACGACAGCCAGCTCCTACGAGCAGTACTTC.

The chain combines TRBV6-2 or TRBV6-3 with TRBJ2-5; 8 bases map to TRBD1. Germline trimming cut 2 bases from V and 3 bases from J; bases unmatched to any gene: 2. This CDR3 has 14 amino acids. Germline CDR1 reads MNHEY; CDR2 reads SVGEGT. CDR3 region: CASSYLDREETQYF. Here the CDR3 DNA reads TGTGCCAGCAGTTACCTGGACAGGGAAGAGACCCAGTACTTC.

The rearrangement joins TRBV5-6 to TRBJ1-2; D may be TRBD1 (5 bases). The germline V and J ends were trimmed by 3 bases and 3 bases, with 9 bases remaining between them. Germline values: CDR1 SGHDT, CDR2 YYEEEE. The CDR3 sequence is 13 residues long. The CDR3 nucleotides read TGTGCCAGCAGCTCAGGGATGGACTATGGCTACACCTTC. Its translation is CASSSGMDYGYTF.

The chain uses TRBV7-9 and TRBJ1-3; D may be TRBD1 (5 bases). Germline V gene lookup returns CDR1 SEHNR and CDR2 FQNEAQ (reference sequence). Trimming removed 3 bases at V and 1 base at J, with 7 bases between. CDR3 length equals 14 residues. CDR3 loop: CASSLGLSGNTIYF. The CDR3 DNA is TGTGCCAGCAGCTTGGGGCTATCTGGAAACACCATATATTTT.

The J gene is TRBJ1-1, the V gene TRBV5-6; the D is unclear. This CDR3 is built from 19 residues. The V gene's germline CDR1 is SGHDT and CDR2 YYEEEE. Trimming removed 4 bases at V and 13 bases at J, with 38 bases between. This CDR3 reads CASSGRVDRGVGGLRSVFF. CDR3 nucleotide sequence: TGTGCCAGCAGCGGAAGGGTGGATCGTGGGGTAGGCGGACTCCGGAGTGTTTTCTTT.

The chain combines TRBV5-1 with TRBJ2-1; 10 bases map to TRBD2. The V gene's germline CDR1 is SGHRS and CDR2 YFSETQ. The CDR3 loop spans 16 amino acids. Trimming removed 4 bases from V and 5 bases from J; junction bases left unmatched: 9. The CDR3 loop reads CASSLTRLAGDNEQFF. The CDR3 DNA sequence: TGCGCCAGCAGCCTAACCCGGCTAGCGGGGGACAATGAGCAGTTCTTC. Looking up the rest from reference TRBV5-1 and TRBJ2-1 gives the full variable domain: KAGVTQTPRYLIKTRGQQVTLSCSPISGHRSVSWYQQTPGQGLQFLFEYFSETQRNKGNFPGRFSGRQFSNSRSEMNVSTLELGDSALYLCASSLTRLAGDNEQFFGPGTRLTVL.

The count of this clone is one. This rearrangement joins TRBV5-6 to TRBJ1-2; D call uncertain. This CDR3 has 13 residues. Germline CDR1 SGHDT, CDR2 YYEEEE. Trimming removed 0 bases from V and 8 bases from J, with 11 bases in between. The chain's CDR3 is CASSLAVISGYTF. CDR3 DNA sequence: TGTGCCAGCAGCTTGGCGGTAATCTCGGGCTACACCTTC.

The chain is built from TRBV5-1 and TRBJ2-3; the D gene is possibly TRBD2 (6 bases). Germline lookup yields CDR1 SGHRS and CDR2 YFSETQ. There are 16 residues in the CDR3. Deletions cut 4 bases from V and 0 bases from J, with 15 bases between. For the CDR3, the DNA is TGCGCCAGCAGCACCCTCGGTAGCGGAAGCACAGATACGCAGTATTTT. It specifies CASSTLGSGSTDTQYF.

This chain connects TRBV3-1 (or the pseudogene TRBV3-2) to TRBJ2-2; 10 bases are a match to TRBD2. The germline CDR1 and CDR2 sequences are LGHDT and YNNKEL (reference sequence). CDR3 length: 15 amino acids. V lost 4 bases, J lost 6 bases, and 5 bases stayed unmatched. In nucleotides, the CDR3 is TGTGCCAGCAGCCCTAGCGGGAGTTTCGCCGGGGAGCTGTTTTTT. Residues: CASSPSGSFAGELFF.

V gene TRBV4-1 combines with J gene TRBJ2-7; TRBD2 agrees at 10 bases. Germline CDR1 reads MGHRA; CDR2 reads YSYEKL. The CDR3 runs 16 residues. V was pared by 3 bases and J by 2 bases, with 7 bases of the junction left unmatched. CDR3 amino acids: CASSQILAGDAYEQYF. The CDR3 DNA is TGCGCCAGCAGCCAGATTCTAGCGGGAGACGCCTACGAGCAGTACTTC.

The chain is built from TRBV19 and TRBJ1-1; D unresolved. Germline-derived CDR1 and CDR2 are LNHDA and SQIVND (reference sequence). V was pared by 10 bases and J by 5 bases, with 17 bases between. CDR3 length: 13 residues. The CDR3 spells CATSLSWRTEAFF. CDR3 in DNA: TGTGCCACCTCGCTGTCGTGGAGGACTGAAGCTTTCTTT.

V and J are TRBV19 and TRBJ1-1; tentative D call: TRBD1 (6 bases). Trimming removed 8 bases from V and 4 bases from J, with 23 bases in between. This CDR3 is 16 amino acids long. The germline CDR1 and CDR2 sequences are LNHDA and SQIVND (reference sequence). CDR3 region: CASLSSRGGEPTEAFF. For the CDR3, the DNA is TGTGCCAGTTTGAGTTCGAGGGGGGGCGAGCCCACTGAAGCTTTCTTT.

The chain couples TRBV2 to TRBJ2-7; D uncertain. Germline lookup yields CDR1 SNHLY and CDR2 FYNNEI. Deletions cut 4 bases from V and 2 bases from J, with 12 bases between. The CDR3 extends over 14 amino acids. DNA of the CDR3: TGTGCCAGCAGTGCTGGCGGTAACACCTACGAGCAGTACTTC. This encodes CASSAGGNTYEQYF. The full variable domain, rest sourced from reference TRBV2 and TRBJ2-7, is EPEVTQTPSHQVTQMGQEVILRCVPISNHLYFYWYRQILGQKVEFLVSFYNNEISEKSEIFDDQFSVERPDGSNFTLKIRSTKLEDSAMYFCASSAGGNTYEQYFGPGTRLTVT.